A single sample is the source of the 4 T cell receptor beta chains below, sequenced in a study of beta chain features in type 1 diabetes. Their target antigens are unknown. Study observations and caveats: TCRB CDR3 length was moderately but significantly reduced in all four CD4+ subsets of Type 1 diabetes patients.

What was sequenced were expressed TCRB transcripts, since all of the isolated RNA had been reverse transcribed. TCRdb's copy holds only in-frame clones and misses some; the assay was immunoSEQ multiplex PCR. Of roughly 230,000 clones listed, roughly 10% are singletons. Sequenced: naive CD4+ T cells from blood. Receptor source: a man aged 30-40 years with type 1 diabetes.

The chain recombines TRBV18 with TRBJ1-2; TRBD1 matches 9 bases. The germline V gene has CDR1 KGHSH and CDR2 LQKENI. With V trimmed by 2 bases and J by 2 bases, 6 bases remained unmatched. This CDR3 has 16 residues. CDR3 nucleotide sequence: TGTGCCAGCTCACCAGGGACAGGGAGGTCGAACTATGGCTACACCTTC. Encoded protein: CASSPGTGRSNYGYTF. Together with reference TRBV18 and TRBJ1-2, the CDR3 gives the full variable domain: NAGVMQNPRHLVRRRGQEARLRCSPMKGHSHVYWYRQLPEEGLKFMVYLQKENIIDESGMPKERFSAEFPKEGPSILRIQQVVRGDSAAYFCASSPGTGRSNYGYTFGSGTRLTVV.

This clone was seen more than once but under ten times. CDR3 loop: CASSPRQGGNSPLHF. DNA of the CDR3: TGTGCCAGCAGCCCCAGACAGGGTGGGAATTCACCCCTCCACTTT. The chain employs TRBV7-2 and TRBJ1-6; 7 bases map to TRBD1. Germline V CDR1 and CDR2: SGHTA, FQGNSA. This CDR3 has 15 amino acids. V shed 5 bases, J shed 7 bases, and the junction held 8 bases outside the gene matches.

In this sample, this clone turned up a few times. The genes are TRBV2 and TRBJ2-7; D remains unclear. V gave up 1 base and J gave up 2 bases, with 12 bases separating them. Germline CDR1 reads SNHLY; CDR2 reads FYNNEI. This CDR3 has 15 amino acids. The CDR3 spells CASSEDGQAAYEQYF. The CDR3 coding sequence is TGTGCCAGCAGTGAAGATGGGCAGGCCGCCTACGAGCAGTACTTC.

This clone was recorded a few times. V is TRBV5-6 and J is TRBJ1-2; no firm D call. With 5 bases removed from V and 4 bases from J, the gap between germline ends came to 15 bases. The CDR3 extends over 14 amino acids. The germline CDR1 and CDR2 sequences are SGHDT and YYEEEE. As DNA, the CDR3 is TGTGCCAGCAGTTCCAGGACGGGGAGCTATGGCTACACCTTC. This encodes CASSSRTGSYGYTF.